This T cell receptor (beta chain) originates from a study of blood T cell repertoires in COVID-19 (dated by TCRdb to 2018 to 2021). Regarding the study in general: Samples covering the acute and convalescent phases of COVID-19 were provided by collaborators in the United States, Italy and Spain. Samples came from the ongoing ImmuneRACE study (first 160 participants) plus 1,254 subjects from 6 global collaborators. A de-identified subject ID, COVID-19 status, age in years and sex were almost always included in the sample metadata. Subjects who had been exposed to COVID-19, were actively infected with it, or had recovered from it provided the deeply sampled blood TCRbeta repertoires that made up the dataset. HLA class I and class II types, where available, came from metadata supplied by the sample provider rather than from assay-based typing. The repertoires were made available in a free public database intended to serve as a resource for research on the immune response to SARS-CoV-2. The material from the prospective study consisted of cDNA or gDNA derived from T cells, B-cell-depleted T cells, or PBMCs.

Another Seattle source contributed samples from volunteer blood donors who had recovered from COVID-19. The collaborating institutions used their own protocols to collect whole blood in K2EDTA tubes. Collaborator samples were shipped for TCRbeta analysis as frozen whole blood, isolated PBMCs, or DNA extracted from either sample type. Here is what the overall study found, with its caveats: The quantity of clinical and demographic metadata differed by source and by participant and was supplied without curation.

The immunoSEQ Assay, a bias-controlled multiplex PCR, was used to amplify TCRbeta CDR3 regions from genomic DNA. Concerning the study's data processing: The number of nucleated cells in each sample was estimated by amplification of reference gene primers within the assay. To quantify the absolute abundance of each unique TCRbeta CDR3 rearrangement, sequence reads were collapsed and filtered. For each sample, productive Simpson clonality was calculated as the square root of Simpson's diversity index over productive rearrangements. TCRdb holds this immuneACCESS table with in-frame rearrangements only. Some clones are missing; in checked studies, unresolved V genes explain under half, and the rest has no known cause. V, J and clone size reflect that table, while D and trimming were determined from the DNA. The sample table shows about 300,000 clones, and 83% are seen once. Approximately 9% of the sample rests with the top ten.

This clone was recorded once. Its recognized antigen is unknown. Base qualities are missing; no much larger clone stands one base away. This receptor was identified in a woman in her forties or fifties who had recovered from COVID-19. The sequenced material came from peripheral blood.

The CDR3 in this case is CASSQEGRGWDEQYF. The base sequence is TGCGCCAGCAGCCAAGAAGGAAGGGGGTGGGACGAGCAGTACTTC. The sequence links TRBV4-3 to TRBJ2-7; tentative D gene TRBD1, with 6 bases matching. The germline V gene encodes CDR1 LGHNA and CDR2 YSLEER. The CDR3, cysteine through phenylalanine, is 15 amino acids long. CDR3 DNA only is kept here, 45 bases in frame from base 1. Relative to germline, V is 0 bases shorter and J is 5 bases shorter, with 14 bases between their ends.